The 2 T cell receptor beta chains below come from one sample, sequenced in a study of blood T cell repertoires in COVID-19. Assay used: immunoSEQ multiplex PCR; TCRdb lists only in-frame clones, some missing. There are approximately 140,000 clones in the sample; 80% occur only once, and around 13% lies in the top ten. Specimen: peripheral blood. These receptors came from a man aged 60-69 years with active or convalescent COVID-19.

This clone is medium-sized by share. The chain has TRBV10-3 and TRBJ1-1; 9 bases line up with TRBD1. V lost 3 bases and J lost 4; bases outside the gene matches: 6. Germline-derived CDR1 and CDR2 are ENHRY and SYGVKD. The CDR3 consists of 15 residues. In nucleotides, the CDR3 is TGTGCCATCAGTGATTACAGGGGGCGCGGCACTGAAGCTTTCTTT. Translated, it gives CAISDYRGRGTEAFF.

The chain carries TRBV5-4 and TRBJ2-1; D might be TRBD2 (6 bases). The CDR3 length is 16 residues. V was shortened by 0 bases and J by 2 bases, with 12 bases between the two germline ends. Germline lookup yields CDR1 SGHNT and CDR2 YYREEE (reference sequence). The CDR3 protein is CASSLGSAGPYNEQFF. The CDR3 DNA is TGTGCCAGCAGCTTGGGTAGCGCGGGACCCTACAATGAGCAGTTCTTC. The full variable domain, in which reference TRBV5-4 and TRBJ2-1 provide the parts outside the CDR3, is ETGVTQSPTHLIKTRGQQVTLRCSSQSGHNTVSWYQQALGQGPQFIFQYYREEENGRGNFPPRFSGLQFPNYSSELNVNALELDDSALYLCASSLGSAGPYNEQFFGPGTRLTVL.